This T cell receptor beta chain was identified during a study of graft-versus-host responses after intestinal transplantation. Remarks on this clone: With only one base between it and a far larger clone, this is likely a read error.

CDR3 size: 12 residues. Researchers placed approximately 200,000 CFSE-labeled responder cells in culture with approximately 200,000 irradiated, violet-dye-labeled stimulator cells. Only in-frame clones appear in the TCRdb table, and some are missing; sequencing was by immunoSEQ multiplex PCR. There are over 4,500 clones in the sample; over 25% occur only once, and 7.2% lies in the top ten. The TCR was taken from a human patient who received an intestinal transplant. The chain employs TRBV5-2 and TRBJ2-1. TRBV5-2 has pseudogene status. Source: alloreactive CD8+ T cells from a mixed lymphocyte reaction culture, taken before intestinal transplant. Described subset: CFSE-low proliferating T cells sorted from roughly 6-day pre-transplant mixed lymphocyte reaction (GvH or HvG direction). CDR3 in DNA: TGTGCCAGCAGCCAAGACTACAATGAGCAGTTCTTC. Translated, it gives CASSQDYNEQFF.